This TCR beta chain was identified during a study of cytomegalovirus exposure and HLA in healthy donors (TCRdb year 2017). Background for the entire study: In an earlier analysis of 450 to 750 of the donors, around 300 Gb of sequence data and about 110 million unique TCR beta sequences from 150 million to 200 million T cells were reported. An early release that covered around 590 HLA-typed donors contained approximately 300 gigabases of sequencing data and tens of millions of unique TCR sequences. Among the roughly 400 genotyped donors, around 81% belonged to the genetic ancestry cluster associated with self-reported Caucasian donors. The study aimed to test whether cataloging public T cell receptors could reveal signatures of past pathogen exposure. Using immunosequencing, the study profiled T cell repertoires from about 620 subjects and related those repertoires to cytomegalovirus serostatus. Besides the first cohort of more than 650 subjects, a separate validation cohort made up of about 120 different subjects was used. High-throughput TCR immunosequencing, statistical association of individual TCRs with disease status, and machine learning were combined to predict cytomegalovirus infection status. To study patterns of TCR occurrence, a later analysis re-analyzed previously published TCR beta repertoires from 600 to 750 donors and added high-resolution HLA genotyping. The later analysis used no new phenotypic data to find candidate immune exposures, relying instead on TCR beta sequences and their occurrence across donors. In an earlier analysis of 587 of the donors, high-throughput TCR beta sequencing was used to judge whether each TCR beta V gene segment behaved as functional or pseudogenic. Donor age, sex, ethnicity and CMV serostatus were collected together with the repertoire data. A later genetic analysis took genome-wide SNP genotypes for about 55% of the 666 donors and used that subset as a discovery cohort. Every discovery cohort repertoire had been produced on one sequencing platform. HLA typing included class I and class II loci at four-digit resolution. The number of typed donors differed by locus: about 620-640 for A, B, C, DRB1 and DQB1; roughly 510 for DQA1; about 600 for DPA1; and some 430 for DPB1. About five DR-DQ haplotypes were treated as single units for association and clustering because of strong linkage in the cohort. Among 398 genotyped donors of the cohort, an average of approximately 240,000 unique TCR beta nucleotide sequences were sequenced per donor, around a sixth of them non-productive. Study-level results and caveats: Because counts were too low, 15 or so rarely observed V segments, including chromosome 9 orphons, were excluded from the earlier analysis of 587 of the donors. A few of the identified cytomegalovirus-associated TCR beta chains were confirmed in vitro to be specific for cytomegalovirus antigens. In a later analysis, several top co-occurrence clusters were reported to appear linked to parvovirus B19, influenza, CMV and Epstein-Barr virus. Correlated functional status among segregating V segments might reflect linkage disequilibrium, but an unknown experimental factor could not be ruled out. In a later analysis, the rate of TCR association differed among HLA loci, with DRB1 alleles having the most associated TCRs and HLA-C alleles having the fewest. The 87-base-pair reads could not distinguish some IMGT-functional V segments, including TRBV6-2 and TRBV6-3, so those segments were excluded. According to the authors, the approach could potentially be generalized to other disease states and immunological phenotypes. CMV serostatus was the only immune exposure information available for the cohort. A later analysis associated about 17,000 TCR beta sequences with specific HLA alleles at a false discovery rate of 0.05. A further reported finding was that TCR beta sequences accurately predicted the HLA-A and HLA-B alleles for most subjects in the first cohort. Across donors, most TCR sequences were observed very rarely, whereas some public TCRs were present in many individuals. Broadly in line with IMGT annotations, most TCR beta V segments showed up in productive rearrangements about 90% or about 30% of the time in an earlier analysis of around 600 of the donors. Assigning TCR associations to individual alleles was difficult when HLA alleles, especially DR and DQ, strongly co-occurred. In a later genetic analysis, a missense DCLRE1C variant was associated with V-gene and J-gene trimming of TCR beta chains, and the association was replicated in an independent cohort. In this cohort, only TCR beta chains were sequenced, and detectable features were limited by the absence of alpha or paired-chain data. Cytomegalovirus status was reported to be diagnosed by the classifier with high specificity and sensitivity in both the original and validation cohorts. A total of about 150 TCR beta chains were listed by the study as associated with cytomegalovirus. Sequencing depth was assumed to be roughly uniform across donors in the presence/absence analyses, though that assumption may not hold. A later analysis found that HLA-associated TCR beta chains were more clonally expanded and had lower generation probabilities than equally common non-associated chains. Most CMV-associated TCR beta chains appeared to be HLA-restricted in a later analysis, and the HLA associations seemed to be driven largely by CMV exposure. Because HLA typing was unavailable for some donors at each locus, only the typed subset was used in association tests. The sequencing pipeline was judged likely to have produced a cluster of highly shared sequence variants as a technical artifact. Compared with the approximately 710-donor mean, donors in an Asian-associated ancestry cluster had fewer N-insertions in productive TCRs, according to a later genetic analysis.

In total, over 600 healthy bone marrow donors made up the cohort. At the time of sampling, all cohort members were nominally healthy, though unrecorded immune exposures were likely present. The donor tested CMV seronegative and was one of the 352 seronegative cohort members. A peripheral blood sample was provided by each donor, and peripheral blood mononuclear cells were used for TCR beta sequencing. The Qiagen DNeasy Blood Extraction Kit was used to extract genomic DNA from the blood cell samples. Libraries came from the immunoSEQ multiplex PCR assay. For the multiplex PCR, a mixture combining 60 forward primers for TCR Vbeta segments and 13 reverse primers for TCR Jbeta segments was used. The CDR3 region of rearranged TCR beta genes was amplified from genomic DNA with a multiplex PCR assay. Amplified TCR beta libraries were sequenced as 87-base-pair reads on the Illumina HiSeq System. The original methods were these. In a later analysis, approximately 74 million unique TCR beta chains were counted across the 650 to 750 repertoires, and roughly 10 million of these chains were shared by at least two donors. A nearest-neighbor algorithm error-corrected the raw reads and collapsed the reads into unique sequences, merging closely related sequences to remove PCR and sequencing errors. CDR3 sequences were aligned to IMGT reference sequences to assign V, D and J gene segments. Each retained sequence needed at least a six-nucleotide match to both a V gene segment and a J gene segment. A rearrangement was called productive if the CDR3 had no stop codons and remained in frame with V and J, and every other rearrangement was called non-productive. Following IMGT convention, CDR3 was defined as the stretch from the second conserved V-encoded cysteine to the conserved J-encoded phenylalanine. Sequences without an unambiguous match to a single V gene segment were excluded from the earlier analysis of approximately 560 of the donors. An earlier analysis of a few hundred of the donors called V segments functional above 56.7% productive rearrangements and segregating when the between-donor standard deviation exceeded 5%. A statistical classification framework was built for diagnosing cytomegalovirus status from the catalog of TCR beta chain sequences. In a later analysis, TCR nucleotide sequences were compared against IMGT/GENE-DB human TR gene sequences so that V and J genes could be assigned. The TCRdist pipeline was used in a later analysis to assign CDR3 sequences and most-parsimonious VDJ recombination scenarios. A later analysis defined each TCR beta chain by its CDR3 amino acid sequence plus V-gene family, and excluded reads lacking a unique V-gene family. In a later analysis, fewer than 650 highly shared, low-generation-probability nucleotide sequences were removed to address suspected cross-contamination and a sequencing artifact. In a later analysis, a clonal expansion index was calculated for each public chain from normalized within-repertoire ranks of inferred template counts. A later analysis computed generation probabilities with a VDJ recombination model fitted to out-of-frame rearrangements, and checked the results against IGoR. A later analysis scored TCR-TCR, TCR-HLA and TCR-CMV co-occurrence with hypergeometric tests, applying a repertoire-size bias correction to TCR pairs. In a later analysis, false discovery rates were estimated by permuting HLA or CMV assignments 20 times. In a later analysis, co-occurring TCRs were grouped with DBSCAN, and TCRdist sequence similarity was added when clustering was performed within HLA-allele-positive subsets. Co-occurrence clustering excluded repertoires with fewer than 30,000 or more than 120,000 public chains, plus five with anomalous nucleotide sharing. Drawn from immuneACCESS, this table holds only the in-frame rearrangements with V and J called that TCRdb kept. Clones are partly lost; checked studies trace under half to an unresolved V gene and leave the rest unexplained. D and trimming were read from the DNA, whereas the V and J calls and clone size are those reported in that table. For this sample there are 85,000 to 100,000 clones; less than 70% appear just once. The ten biggest clones cover 2.5% to 3% of the sample.

Of note for this clone: It lacks a known antigen. No much larger clone exists at a distance of one base, and base qualities are not known.

Here V drops 3 bases and J drops 3 bases, and the junction holds 5 bases not matched to any gene. From cysteine to phenylalanine, the CDR3 is 15 amino acids long. Of all the DNA, just the CDR3 is kept, 45 bases in frame from base 1. For CDR1 and CDR2, the germline V gene (reference sequence) lists SGHNT and YYREEE. This sequence uses TRBV5-4 and TRBJ2-5; 10 central nucleotides agree with TRBD1. Sequenced: PBMCs. This sequence was found in a man over 45 in good health and CMV-seronegative. Read as DNA, the sequence is TGTGCCAGCAGCTCACAGGGACAGGGGAAAGAGACCCAGTACTTC. It codes for CASSSQGQGKETQYF.